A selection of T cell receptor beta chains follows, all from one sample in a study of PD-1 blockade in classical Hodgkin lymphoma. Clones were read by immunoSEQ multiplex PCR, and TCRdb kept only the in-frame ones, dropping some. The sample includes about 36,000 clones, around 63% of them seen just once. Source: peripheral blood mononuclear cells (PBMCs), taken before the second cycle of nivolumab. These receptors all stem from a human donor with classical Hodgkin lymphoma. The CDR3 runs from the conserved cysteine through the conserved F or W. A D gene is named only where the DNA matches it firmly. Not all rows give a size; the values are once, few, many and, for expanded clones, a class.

CDR3 protein: CASSITQDTEAFF
CDR3 DNA: TGTGCCAGCAGTATAACCCAGGACACTGAAGCTTTCTTT
D gene: .
clone size: .
J gene: TRBJ1-1
V gene: TRBV2

CDR3 protein: CASRRTGRSVEAFF
CDR3 DNA: TGTGCCAGTAGGCGGACAGGGCGTTCTGTTGAAGCTTTCTTT
D gene: TRBD1
clone size: few
J gene: TRBJ1-1
V gene: TRBV19

CDR3 protein: CASSLDRDRGDAGYTF
CDR3 DNA: TGTGCCAGCAGCTTGGATCGGGACAGGGGAGATGCTGGCTACACCTTC
D gene: TRBD1
clone size: few
J gene: TRBJ1-2
V gene: TRBV5-4

CDR3 protein: CASSPDRHQPQHF
CDR3 DNA: TGTGCCAGCTCACCGGACAGGCATCAGCCCCAGCATTTT
D gene: TRBD1
clone size: .
J gene: TRBJ1-5
V gene: TRBV18

CDR3 protein: CASSEQSSNQPQHF
CDR3 DNA: TGTGCCAGCAGTGAACAGTCGAGCAATCAGCCCCAGCATTTT
D gene: .
clone size: .
J gene: TRBJ1-5
V gene: TRBV6-1

CDR3 protein: CASSAGMGYQDGYTF
CDR3 DNA: TGTGCCAGCAGCGCAGGTATGGGGTACCAGGATGGCTACACCTTC
D gene: .
clone size: .
J gene: TRBJ1-2
V gene: TRBV9

CDR3 protein: CASSRGRYNEQFF
CDR3 DNA: TGTGCCAGCAGCCGCGGACGCTACAATGAGCAGTTCTTC
D gene: .
clone size: .
J gene: TRBJ2-1
V gene: TRBV6-5

CDR3 protein: CATITGAETQYF
CDR3 DNA: TGTGCCACTATAACAGGGGCGGAGACCCAGTACTTC
D gene: TRBD1
clone size: .
J gene: TRBJ2-5
V gene: TRBV6-5

CDR3 protein: CASRSGGTSYEQYF
CDR3 DNA: TGTGCCAGCAGAAGCGGGGGGACCTCCTACGAGCAGTACTTC
D gene: TRBD2
clone size: .
J gene: TRBJ2-7
V gene: TRBV2

CDR3 protein: CASTLGSMNTEAFF
CDR3 DNA: TGTGCCAGCACCCTAGGTTCGATGAACACTGAAGCTTTCTTT
D gene: .
clone size: few
J gene: TRBJ1-1
V gene: TRBV6-5

CDR3 protein: CSVEIGQGPGGYTF
CDR3 DNA: TGCAGCGTTGAAATCGGACAGGGTCCGGGCGGCTACACCTTC
D gene: TRBD1
clone size: .
J gene: TRBJ1-2
V gene: TRBV29-1

CDR3 protein: CASSFLAKGANEQFF
CDR3 DNA: TGTGCCAGCAGCTTCCTTGCGAAGGGGGCGAATGAGCAGTTCTTC
D gene: TRBD1
clone size: few
J gene: TRBJ2-1
V gene: TRBV13

CDR3 protein: CASRRAGATDTQYF
CDR3 DNA: TGTGCCAGCAGGAGAGCGGGAGCGACAGATACGCAGTATTTT
D gene: TRBD2
clone size: .
J gene: TRBJ2-3
V gene: TRBV28

CDR3 protein: CASLQVREQYF
CDR3 DNA: TGTGCCAGCCTACAGGTCCGGGAGCAGTACTTC
D gene: .
clone size: few
J gene: TRBJ2-7
V gene: TRBV2

CDR3 protein: CASSPRIKTGENTEAFF
CDR3 DNA: TGTGCCAGCTCACCACGGATAAAGACAGGGGAGAACACTGAAGCTTTCTTT
D gene: TRBD1
clone size: once
J gene: TRBJ1-1
V gene: TRBV18

CDR3 protein: CASSQAWGRAPTYEQYF
CDR3 DNA: TGCGCCAGCAGCCAAGCCTGGGGCAGGGCCCCAACCTACGAGCAGTACTTC
D gene: .
clone size: .
J gene: TRBJ2-7
V gene: TRBV4-3

CDR3 protein: CAISRSGGQETQYF
CDR3 DNA: TGTGCCATCAGTCGCAGCGGGGGACAAGAGACCCAGTACTTC
D gene: TRBD2
clone size: few
J gene: TRBJ2-5
V gene: TRBV10-3

CDR3 protein: CASSLETLMNTEAFF
CDR3 DNA: TGTGCCAGCAGCTTAGAGACTCTGATGAACACTGAAGCTTTCTTT
D gene: .
clone size: .
J gene: TRBJ1-1
V gene: TRBV7-8

CDR3 protein: CASEGLAAYEQYF
CDR3 DNA: TGTGCCAGCGAAGGACTAGCGGCGTACGAGCAGTACTTC
D gene: TRBD2
clone size: .
J gene: TRBJ2-7
V gene: TRBV6-5

CDR3 protein: CASSLGFGGGDGELFF
CDR3 DNA: TGTGCCAGCAGCTTAGGGTTCGGTGGCGGAGACGGGGAGCTGTTTTTT
D gene: .
clone size: .
J gene: TRBJ2-2
V gene: TRBV7-7

CDR3 protein: CASSLPPTRRTGELFF
CDR3 DNA: TGTGCCAGCAGCTTGCCCCCGACTAGGCGGACCGGGGAGCTGTTTTTT
D gene: .
clone size: once
J gene: TRBJ2-2
V gene: TRBV5-6

CDR3 protein: CASSYNRGGSEQYF
CDR3 DNA: TGTGCCAGCAGTTACAATCGGGGAGGGTCCGAGCAGTACTTC
D gene: TRBD2
clone size: few
J gene: TRBJ2-7
V gene: TRBV6-5

CDR3 protein: CAISGVAVNEQFF
CDR3 DNA: TGTGCCATCAGTGGGGTAGCGGTCAATGAGCAGTTCTTC
D gene: .
clone size: .
J gene: TRBJ2-1
V gene: TRBV10-3

CDR3 protein: CASSFPLGGSGNTIYF
CDR3 DNA: TGTGCCAGCAGTTTCCCGTTAGGGGGCTCTGGAAACACCATATATTTT
D gene: .
clone size: .
J gene: TRBJ1-3
V gene: TRBV28

CDR3 protein: CAISTDRGNTEAFF
CDR3 DNA: TGTGCCATCAGCACGGACAGGGGGAACACTGAAGCTTTCTTT
D gene: TRBD1
clone size: few
J gene: TRBJ1-1
V gene: TRBV10-3

CDR3 protein: CASSDSSETGISYGYTF
CDR3 DNA: TGTGCCAGCAGTGACTCGAGTGAGACAGGGATTTCCTATGGCTACACCTTC
D gene: TRBD1
clone size: .
J gene: TRBJ1-2
V gene: TRBV6-4

CDR3 protein: CASSPIQGALLTEAFF
CDR3 DNA: TGTGCCAGCAGCCCAATTCAGGGGGCGCTGCTTACTGAAGCTTTCTTT
D gene: TRBD1
clone size: .
J gene: TRBJ1-1
V gene: TRBV7-2

CDR3 protein: CASTLPEDRGNSPLHF
CDR3 DNA: TGTGCCAGTACCCTCCCCGAGGACAGGGGTAATTCACCCCTCCACTTT
D gene: TRBD1
clone size: .
J gene: TRBJ1-6
V gene: TRBV19

CDR3 protein: CASSELTGTQPQHF
CDR3 DNA: TGTGCCAGCAGTGAGTTGACAGGGACTCAGCCCCAGCATTTT
D gene: TRBD1
clone size: .
J gene: TRBJ1-5
V gene: TRBV2

CDR3 protein: CASSADRNTEAFF
CDR3 DNA: TGTGCCAGCAGCGCCGACAGGAACACTGAAGCTTTCTTT
D gene: .
clone size: .
J gene: TRBJ1-1
V gene: TRBV2

CDR3 protein: CAHSQGPGELFF
CDR3 DNA: TGTGCCCACTCCCAGGGACCCGGGGAGCTGTTTTTT
D gene: .
clone size: .
J gene: TRBJ2-2
V gene: TRBV30

CDR3 protein: CASSPSAGGVKETQYF
CDR3 DNA: TGTGCCAGCTCACCGTCTGCCGGGGGGGTAAAAGAGACCCAGTACTTC
D gene: TRBD2
clone size: .
J gene: TRBJ2-5
V gene: TRBV18

CDR3 protein: CASSLMAGGASYNEQFF
CDR3 DNA: TGCGCCAGCAGCTTGATGGCGGGAGGGGCCTCCTACAATGAGCAGTTCTTC
D gene: TRBD2
clone size: .
J gene: TRBJ2-1
V gene: TRBV5-1